The entry that follows covers one T cell receptor beta chain sequence. The target antigen is unknown. TCR beta VDJ combinations and CDR3 sequences were profiled from genomic DNA. TCRdb fed the reads into MiXCR, producing one record per CDR3 protein. This table holds about 150,000 distinct CDR3 sequences, roughly 50% found once. This entry comes from a study of CD8+CD57+ T cells in acquired aplastic anemia. The wider study: The DNA of sorted CD4+ and CD8+ cells averaged approximately 3.4 ug. Notes on the study in general: In common between the patients and the controls were approximately 28 CD8+ CDR3 sequences.

Patients who underwent sequencing had shown CD8+CD57+ cell expansion by flow cytometry. Each of the patients presented with severe acquired aplastic anemia. The CDR3 is 15 residues long. The V segment lost 3 bases and the J segment 14 bases; nucleotides outside the gene matches: 17. The V gene's germline CDR1 is DFQATT and CDR2 SNEGSKA (reference sequence). This receptor was obtained from a human donor with aplastic anemia. The sequencing sample was made of sorted CD4+, CD8+, or CD8+CD57+ T cells (not recorded which) from PBMCs. The chain combines TRBV20-1 with TRBJ1-4, with 8 positions matching TRBD1. This CDR3 reads CSASRDRPLNEGLFF. The CDR3 bases are TGCAGTGCTAGTAGGGACAGGCCGCTAAATGAGGGGCTGTTTTTT.